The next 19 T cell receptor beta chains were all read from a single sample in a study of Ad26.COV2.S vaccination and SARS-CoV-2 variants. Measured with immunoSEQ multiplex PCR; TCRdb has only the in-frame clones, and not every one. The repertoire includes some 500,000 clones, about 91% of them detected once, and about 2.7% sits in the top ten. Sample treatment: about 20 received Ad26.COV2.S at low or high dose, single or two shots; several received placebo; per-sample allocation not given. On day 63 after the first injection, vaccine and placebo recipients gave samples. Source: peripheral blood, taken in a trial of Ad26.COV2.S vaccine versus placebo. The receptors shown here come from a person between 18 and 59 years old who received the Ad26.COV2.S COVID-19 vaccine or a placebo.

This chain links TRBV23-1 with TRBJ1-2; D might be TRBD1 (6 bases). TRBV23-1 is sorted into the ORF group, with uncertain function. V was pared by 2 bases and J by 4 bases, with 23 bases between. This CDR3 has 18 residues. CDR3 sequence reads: CASSQPPGRVTGTYGYTF. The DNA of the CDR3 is TGCGCCAGCAGTCAACCCCCTGGCCGGGTTACAGGGACCTATGGCTACACCTTC.

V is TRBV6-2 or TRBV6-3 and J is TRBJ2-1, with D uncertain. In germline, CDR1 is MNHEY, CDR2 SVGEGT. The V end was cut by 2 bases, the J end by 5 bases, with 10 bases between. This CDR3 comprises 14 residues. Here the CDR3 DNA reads TGTGCCAGCAGTTACAGATCGAAGAACAATGAGCAGTTCTTC. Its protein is CASSYRSKNNEQFF.

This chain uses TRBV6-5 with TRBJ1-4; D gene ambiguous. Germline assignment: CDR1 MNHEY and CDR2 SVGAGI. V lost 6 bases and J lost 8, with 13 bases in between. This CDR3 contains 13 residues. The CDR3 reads CASSPAPSEKLFF. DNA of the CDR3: TGTGCCAGCAGCCCCGCCCCAAGCGAAAAACTGTTTTTT.

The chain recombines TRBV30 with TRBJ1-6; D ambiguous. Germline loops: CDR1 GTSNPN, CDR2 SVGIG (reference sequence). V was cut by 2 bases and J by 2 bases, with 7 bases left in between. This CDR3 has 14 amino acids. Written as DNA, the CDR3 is TGTGCCTGGAGTTGGGGTCCCTATAATTCACCCCTCCACTTT. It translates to CAWSWGPYNSPLHF.

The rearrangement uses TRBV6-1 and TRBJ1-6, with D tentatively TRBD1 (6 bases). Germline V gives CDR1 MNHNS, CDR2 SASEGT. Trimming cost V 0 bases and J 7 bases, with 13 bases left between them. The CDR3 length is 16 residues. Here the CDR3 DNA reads TGTGCCAGCAGTGAAGCGGGGGGCGCGGAAAATTCACCCCTCCACTTT. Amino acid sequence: CASSEAGGAENSPLHF.

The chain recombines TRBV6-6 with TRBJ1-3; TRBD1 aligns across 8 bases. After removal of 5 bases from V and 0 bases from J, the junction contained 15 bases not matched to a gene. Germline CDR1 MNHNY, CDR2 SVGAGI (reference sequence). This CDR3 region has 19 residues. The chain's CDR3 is CASSPAGGRFPDSGNTIYF. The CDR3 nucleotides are TGTGCCAGCAGTCCAGCAGGGGGCCGTTTCCCAGACTCTGGAAACACCATATATTTT.

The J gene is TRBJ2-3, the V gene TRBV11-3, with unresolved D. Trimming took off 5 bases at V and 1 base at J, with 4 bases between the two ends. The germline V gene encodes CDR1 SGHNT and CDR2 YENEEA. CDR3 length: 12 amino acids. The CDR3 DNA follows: TGTGCCAGCAGCCCTGGCACAGATACGCAGTATTTT. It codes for CASSPGTDTQYF.

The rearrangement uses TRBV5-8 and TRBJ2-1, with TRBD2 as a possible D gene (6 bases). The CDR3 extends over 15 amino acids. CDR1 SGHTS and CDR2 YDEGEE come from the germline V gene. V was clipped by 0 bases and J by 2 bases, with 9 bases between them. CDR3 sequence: CASSLGLVTYNEQFF. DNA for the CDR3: TGTGCCAGCAGCTTGGGACTAGTGACCTACAATGAGCAGTTCTTC.

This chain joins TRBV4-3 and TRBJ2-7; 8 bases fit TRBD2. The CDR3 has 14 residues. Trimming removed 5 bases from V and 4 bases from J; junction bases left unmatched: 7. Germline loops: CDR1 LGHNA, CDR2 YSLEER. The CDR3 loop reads CASSLRAGAYEQYF. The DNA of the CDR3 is TGCGCCAGCAGCTTACGAGCGGGGGCTTACGAGCAGTACTTC.

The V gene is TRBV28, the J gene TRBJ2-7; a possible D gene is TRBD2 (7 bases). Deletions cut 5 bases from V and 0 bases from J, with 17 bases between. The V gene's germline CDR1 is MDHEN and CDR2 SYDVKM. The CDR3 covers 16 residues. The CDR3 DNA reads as TGTGCCAGCAGTCCCCCGGGGGGACAAAACTCCTACGAGCAGTACTTC. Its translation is CASSPPGGQNSYEQYF. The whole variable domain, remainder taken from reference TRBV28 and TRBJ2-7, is DVKVTQSSRYLVKRTGEKVFLECVQDMDHENMFWYRQDPGLGLRLIYFSYDVKMKEKGDIPEGYSVSREKKERFSLILESASTNQTSMYLCASSPPGGQNSYEQYFGPGTRLTVT.

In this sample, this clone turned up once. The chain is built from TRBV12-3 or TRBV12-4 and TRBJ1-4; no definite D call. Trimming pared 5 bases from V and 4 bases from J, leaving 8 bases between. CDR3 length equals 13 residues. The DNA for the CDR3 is TGTGCCAGCAGTCACGGGTTTAATGAAAAACTGTTTTTT. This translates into CASSHGFNEKLFF.

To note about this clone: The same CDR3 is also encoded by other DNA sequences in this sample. CDR3 region: CASSLGGTDTQYF. Here the CDR3 DNA reads TGCGCCAGCAGCTTAGGGGGCACAGATACGCAGTATTTT. The rearrangement links TRBV5-1 to TRBJ2-3, with D possibly matching TRBD1 (5 bases). The length of the CDR3 is 13 residues. Germline V lookup: CDR1 SGHRS, CDR2 YFSETQ. Trimming stripped 2 bases from V and 1 base from J, with 5 bases between.

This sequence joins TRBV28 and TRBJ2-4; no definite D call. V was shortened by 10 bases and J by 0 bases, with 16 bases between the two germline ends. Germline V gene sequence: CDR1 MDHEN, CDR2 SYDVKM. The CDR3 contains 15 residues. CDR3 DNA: TGTGCCACCTCCCCGCGAGCACTAGCCAAAAACATTCAGTACTTC. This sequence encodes CATSPRALAKNIQYF.

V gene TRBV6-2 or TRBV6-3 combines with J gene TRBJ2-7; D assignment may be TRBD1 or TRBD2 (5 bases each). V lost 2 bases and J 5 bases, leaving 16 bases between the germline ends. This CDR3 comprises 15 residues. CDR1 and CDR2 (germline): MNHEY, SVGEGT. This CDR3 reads CASSYPAGRGDEQYF. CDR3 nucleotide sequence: TGTGCCAGCAGTTACCCCGCTGGTAGAGGGGACGAGCAGTACTTC.

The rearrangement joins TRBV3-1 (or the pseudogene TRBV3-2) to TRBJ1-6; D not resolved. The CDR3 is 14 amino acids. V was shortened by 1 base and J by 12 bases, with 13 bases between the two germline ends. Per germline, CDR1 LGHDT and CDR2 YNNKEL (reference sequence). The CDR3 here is CASSQAPTILPLHF. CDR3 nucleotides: TGTGCCAGCAGCCAAGCACCGACCATATTACCCCTCCACTTT.

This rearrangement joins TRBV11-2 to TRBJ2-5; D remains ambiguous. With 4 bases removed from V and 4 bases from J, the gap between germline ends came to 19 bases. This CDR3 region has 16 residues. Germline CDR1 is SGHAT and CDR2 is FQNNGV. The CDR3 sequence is CASSSRLGPWVETQYF. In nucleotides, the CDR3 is TGTGCCAGCAGCTCCCGCCTAGGACCCTGGGTAGAGACCCAGTACTTC.

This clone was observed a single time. The CDR3 region has the DNA TGTGCCAGCTCACCACCCGGTTGGACAGACCTCTATGGCTACACCTTC. This codes for CASSPPGWTDLYGYTF. The chain employs TRBV18 and TRBJ1-2, with a possible D match to TRBD1 (6 bases). Germline CDR1 KGHSH, CDR2 LQKENI. The CDR3 contains 16 residues. V was shortened by 0 bases and J by 4 bases, with 15 bases between the two germline ends.

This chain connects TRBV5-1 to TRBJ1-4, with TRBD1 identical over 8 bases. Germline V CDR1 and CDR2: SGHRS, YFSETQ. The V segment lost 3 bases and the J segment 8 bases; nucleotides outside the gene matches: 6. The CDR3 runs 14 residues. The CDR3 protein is CASSSLGQEEKLFF. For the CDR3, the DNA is TGCGCCAGCAGCTCGCTGGGACAGGAGGAAAAACTGTTTTTT.

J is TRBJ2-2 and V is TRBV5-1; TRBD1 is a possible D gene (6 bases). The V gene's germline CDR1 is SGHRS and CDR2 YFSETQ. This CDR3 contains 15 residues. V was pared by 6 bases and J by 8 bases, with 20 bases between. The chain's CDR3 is CASTAGVSLRGELFF. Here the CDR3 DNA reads TGCGCCAGCACGGCAGGGGTGAGCCTGCGGGGGGAGCTGTTTTTT.